This T cell receptor (beta chain) stems from a study of T cells in Graves' hyperthyroidism and ophthalmopathy. The investigators amplified TCR beta CDR3 regions from RNA transcripts. First-round RT-PCR of the TCR CDR3 relied on the HTBI primer set. TCRdb reprocessed the multiplex PCR reads via MiXCR and lists one record per CDR3 protein. The sample lists approximately 700,000 distinct CDR3 sequences, 15% to 20% seen once, with under 8.5% in the top ten. V shed 7 bases, J shed 7 bases, and the junction held 10 bases outside the gene matches. The CDR3 is 14 amino acids. Germline CDR1 and CDR2: MNHNS and SASEGT.

The sequencing sample was made of blood. This sequence originates from a man aged 18 to 30 with Graves' hyperthyroidism. This chain connects TRBV6-1 to TRBJ2-1; 7 bases are a match to TRBD2. The CDR3 coding sequence is TGTGCCAGCATATCTAGCGGTTTGAGGAATGAGCAGTTCTTC. It yields the protein CASISSGLRNEQFF.